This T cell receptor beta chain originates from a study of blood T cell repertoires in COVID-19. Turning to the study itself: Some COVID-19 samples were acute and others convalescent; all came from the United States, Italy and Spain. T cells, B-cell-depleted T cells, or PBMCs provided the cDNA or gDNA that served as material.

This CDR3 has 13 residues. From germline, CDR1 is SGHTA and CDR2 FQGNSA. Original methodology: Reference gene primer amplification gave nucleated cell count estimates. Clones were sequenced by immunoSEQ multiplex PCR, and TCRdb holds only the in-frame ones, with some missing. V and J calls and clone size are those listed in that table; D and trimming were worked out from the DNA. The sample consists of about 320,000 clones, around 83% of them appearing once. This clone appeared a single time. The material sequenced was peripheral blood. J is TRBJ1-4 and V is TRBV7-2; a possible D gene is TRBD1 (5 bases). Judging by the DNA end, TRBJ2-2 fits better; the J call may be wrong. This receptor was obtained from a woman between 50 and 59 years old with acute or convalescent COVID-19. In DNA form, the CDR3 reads TGTGCCAGCAGCTTAGAACCCGGACAGGAGCTGTTTTTT. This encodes CASSLEPGQELFF.